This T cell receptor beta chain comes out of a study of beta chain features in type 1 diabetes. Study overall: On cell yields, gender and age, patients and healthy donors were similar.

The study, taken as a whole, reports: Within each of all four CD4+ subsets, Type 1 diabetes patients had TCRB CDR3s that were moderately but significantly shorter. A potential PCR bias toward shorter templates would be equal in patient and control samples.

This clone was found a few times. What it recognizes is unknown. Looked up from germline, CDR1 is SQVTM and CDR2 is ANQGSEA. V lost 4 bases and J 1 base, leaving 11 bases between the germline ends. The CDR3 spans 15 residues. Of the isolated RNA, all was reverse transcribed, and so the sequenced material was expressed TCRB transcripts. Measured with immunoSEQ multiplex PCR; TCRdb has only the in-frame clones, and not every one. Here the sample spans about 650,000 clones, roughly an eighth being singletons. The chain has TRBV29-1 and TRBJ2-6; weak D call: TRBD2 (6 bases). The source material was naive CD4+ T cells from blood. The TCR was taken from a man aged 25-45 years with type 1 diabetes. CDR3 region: CSVAVEGSGANVLTF. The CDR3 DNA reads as TGCAGCGTTGCAGTGGAGGGGTCTGGGGCCAACGTCCTGACTTTC. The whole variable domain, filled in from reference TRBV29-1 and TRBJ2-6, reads SAVISQKPSRDICQRGTSLTIQCQVDSQVTMMFWYRQQPGQSLTLIATANQGSEATYESGFVIDKFPISRPNLTFSTLTVSNMSPEDSSIYLCSVAVEGSGANVLTFGAGSRLTVL.